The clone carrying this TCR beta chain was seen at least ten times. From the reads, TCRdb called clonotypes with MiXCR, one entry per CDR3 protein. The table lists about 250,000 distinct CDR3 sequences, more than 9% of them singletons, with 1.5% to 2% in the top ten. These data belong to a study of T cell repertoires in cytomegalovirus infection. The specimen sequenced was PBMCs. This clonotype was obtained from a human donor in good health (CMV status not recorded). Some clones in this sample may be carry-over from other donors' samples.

CDR3 DNA sequence: TGTGCCAGCAGTACCACTAGCGGGAACACAGATACGCAGTATTTT. The encoded protein is CASSTTSGNTDTQYF. The chain carries TRBV28 and TRBJ2-3, with 10 bases that match TRBD2. The trim removed 5 bases at V and 2 bases at J, leaving 4 bases unmatched. The CDR3 is 15 residues long. Germline lookup yields CDR1 MDHEN and CDR2 SYDVKM.